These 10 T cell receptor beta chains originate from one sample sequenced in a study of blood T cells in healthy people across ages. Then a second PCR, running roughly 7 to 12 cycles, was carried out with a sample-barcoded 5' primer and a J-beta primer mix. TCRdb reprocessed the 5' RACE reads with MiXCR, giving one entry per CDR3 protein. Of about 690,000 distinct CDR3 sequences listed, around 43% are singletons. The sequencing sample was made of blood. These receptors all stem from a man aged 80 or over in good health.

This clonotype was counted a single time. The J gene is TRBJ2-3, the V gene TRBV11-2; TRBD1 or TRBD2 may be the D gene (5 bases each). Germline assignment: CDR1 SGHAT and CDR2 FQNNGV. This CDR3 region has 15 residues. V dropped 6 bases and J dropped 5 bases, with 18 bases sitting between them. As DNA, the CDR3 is TGTGCCAGCAGTAGATATAGCGAGGGGAAAGATACGCAGTATTTT. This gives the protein CASSRYSEGKDTQYF.

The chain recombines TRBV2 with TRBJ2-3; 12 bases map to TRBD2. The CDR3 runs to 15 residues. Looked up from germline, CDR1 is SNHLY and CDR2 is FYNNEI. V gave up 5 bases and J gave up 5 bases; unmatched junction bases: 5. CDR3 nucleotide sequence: TGTGCCAGCAGTCTACTAGCGGGGGGTGTAGATACGCAGTATTTT. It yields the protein CASSLLAGGVDTQYF.

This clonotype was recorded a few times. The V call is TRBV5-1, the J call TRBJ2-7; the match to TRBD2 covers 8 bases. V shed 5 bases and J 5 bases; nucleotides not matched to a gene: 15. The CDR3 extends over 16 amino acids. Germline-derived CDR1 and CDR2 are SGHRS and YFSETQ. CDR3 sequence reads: CASSMGSGILGDEQYF. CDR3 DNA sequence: TGCGCCAGCAGTATGGGTAGCGGGATTCTAGGGGACGAGCAGTACTTC.

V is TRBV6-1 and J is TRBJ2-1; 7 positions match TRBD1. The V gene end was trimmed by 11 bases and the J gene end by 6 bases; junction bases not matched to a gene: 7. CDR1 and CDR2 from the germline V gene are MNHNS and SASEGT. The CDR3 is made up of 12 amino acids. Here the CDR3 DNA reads TGTGCCCTTCGCGCAGGGGGCAATGAGCAGTTCTTC. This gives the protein CALRAGGNEQFF.

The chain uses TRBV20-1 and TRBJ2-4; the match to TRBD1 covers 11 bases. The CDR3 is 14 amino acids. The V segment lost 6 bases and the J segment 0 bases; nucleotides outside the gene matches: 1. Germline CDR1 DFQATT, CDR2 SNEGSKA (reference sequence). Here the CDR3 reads CSAGTGGAKNIQYF. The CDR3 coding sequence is TGCAGTGCGGGGACAGGGGGAGCCAAAAACATTCAGTACTTC.

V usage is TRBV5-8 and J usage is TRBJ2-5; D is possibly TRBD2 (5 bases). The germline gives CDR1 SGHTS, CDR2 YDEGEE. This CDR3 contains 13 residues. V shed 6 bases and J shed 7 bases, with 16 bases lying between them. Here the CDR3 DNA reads TGTGCCAGCATTAGCGCCTTTTGGGCGACCCAGTACTTC. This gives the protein CASISAFWATQYF.

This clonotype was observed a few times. The chain's CDR3 is CASSVRQGADTQYF. The CDR3 nucleotides read TGTGCCAGCAGCGTAAGGCAGGGGGCGGATACGCAGTATTTT. The V and J genes are TRBV9 and TRBJ2-3; 8 bases map to TRBD1. CDR3 length equals 14 residues. Trimming took 1 base from V and 6 from J; bases not matched to a gene: 4. CDR1 and CDR2 (germline): SGDLS, YYNGEE.

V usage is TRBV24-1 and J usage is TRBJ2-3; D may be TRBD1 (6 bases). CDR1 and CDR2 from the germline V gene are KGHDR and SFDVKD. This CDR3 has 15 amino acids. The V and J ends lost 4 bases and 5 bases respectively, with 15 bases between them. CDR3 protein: CATSDDRFPGDTQYF. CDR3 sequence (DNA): TGTGCCACCAGTGACGACAGGTTCCCGGGAGATACGCAGTATTTT.

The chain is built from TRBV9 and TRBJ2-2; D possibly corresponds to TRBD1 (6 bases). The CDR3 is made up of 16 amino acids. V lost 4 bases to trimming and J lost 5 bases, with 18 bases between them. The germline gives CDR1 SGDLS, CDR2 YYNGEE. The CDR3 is CASSPLAGDVTGELFF. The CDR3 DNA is TGTGCCAGCAGCCCCCTGGCAGGGGATGTTACCGGGGAGCTGTTTTTT.

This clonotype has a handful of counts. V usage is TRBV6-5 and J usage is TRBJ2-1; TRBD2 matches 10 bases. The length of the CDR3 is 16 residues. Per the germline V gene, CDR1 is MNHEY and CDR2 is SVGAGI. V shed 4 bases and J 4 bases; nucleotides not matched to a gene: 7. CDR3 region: CASSFSAGGTYNEQFF. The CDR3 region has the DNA TGTGCCAGCAGTTTTTCAGCGGGGGGGACGTACAATGAGCAGTTCTTC.